The rows below give T cell receptor beta chains drawn from one sample of a study of CDR3 diversity in severe acne. Each CDR3 protein gets one entry after TCRdb re-called the PCR reads with MiXCR. Altogether 84,000 or so distinct CDR3 sequences are present, roughly 52% being singletons, with the ten largest covering roughly 9.1%. The sequencing sample was made of blood. Receptors originate from a male donor in good health, serving as a control. Each CDR3 is given with its conserved first and last residue. Fields, in order: clone size, D gene, J gene, V gene, CDR3 protein, CDR3 DNA. D genes are given only for firm matches. The size of a clone is reported for some rows only, either as once, few or many, or as a class for expanded clones.

clone size: once; D gene: TRBD1; J gene: TRBJ1-1; V gene: TRBV11-3; CDR3 protein: CASSLEGQGVSWAFF; CDR3 DNA: TGTGCCAGCAGCTTAGAGGGACAGGGAGTTTCGTGGGCTTTCTTT
clone size: medium-sized; D gene: TRBD1; J gene: TRBJ2-2; V gene: TRBV10-1; CDR3 protein: CASPGTGNTGELFF; CDR3 DNA: TGCGCCAGCCCCGGGACAGGGAACACCGGGGAGCTGTTTTTT
clone size: .; D gene: TRBD2; J gene: TRBJ2-5; V gene: TRBV4-1; CDR3 protein: CASSPRGEGETQYF; CDR3 DNA: TGCGCCAGCAGCCCGAGAGGGGAGGGAGAGACCCAGTACTTC
clone size: .; D gene: TRBD1; J gene: TRBJ2-2; V gene: TRBV2; CDR3 protein: CASKRTGNTGELFF; CDR3 DNA: TGTGCCAGCAAACGGACAGGGAACACCGGGGAGCTGTTTTTT
clone size: many; D gene: TRBD1; J gene: TRBJ2-5; V gene: TRBV20-1; CDR3 protein: CSAWRQGRWQETQYF; CDR3 DNA: TGCAGTGCTTGGAGACAGGGGAGGTGGCAAGAGACCCAGTACTTC
clone size: .; D gene: .; J gene: TRBJ2-3; V gene: TRBV7-9; CDR3 protein: CASGQGTASSTDTQYF; CDR3 DNA: TGTGCCAGCGGCCAAGGGACGGCCTCTAGCACAGATACGCAGTATTTT
clone size: .; D gene: .; J gene: TRBJ1-1; V gene: TRBV19; CDR3 protein: CASGIGRVGRNTEAFF; CDR3 DNA: TGTGCCAGTGGAATCGGGAGGGTAGGCCGGAACACTGAAGCTTTCTTT
clone size: .; D gene: .; J gene: TRBJ1-1; V gene: TRBV6-5; CDR3 protein: CASSSTVNTEAFF; CDR3 DNA: TGTGCCAGCAGCAGTACCGTGAACACTGAAGCTTTCTTT
clone size: many; D gene: TRBD1; J gene: TRBJ1-1; V gene: TRBV12-3/TRBV12-4; CDR3 protein: CASSPTAGTGRTEAFF; CDR3 DNA: TGTGCCAGCAGTCCGACCGCTGGGACAGGGAGGACTGAAGCTTTCTTT
clone size: .; D gene: TRBD1; J gene: TRBJ2-7; V gene: TRBV24-1; CDR3 protein: CATRGQGEYEQYF; CDR3 DNA: TGTGCCACCAGGGGACAGGGGGAATACGAGCAGTACTTC
clone size: .; D gene: .; J gene: TRBJ1-4; V gene: TRBV19; CDR3 protein: CASSMPGRSEKLFF; CDR3 DNA: TGTGCCAGTAGTATGCCGGGGCGATCTGAAAAACTGTTTTTT
clone size: .; D gene: .; J gene: TRBJ1-2; V gene: TRBV6-5; CDR3 protein: CASSERPGGGRGGYGYTF; CDR3 DNA: TGTGCCAGCAGCGAACGGCCCGGGGGAGGAAGGGGAGGCTATGGCTACACCTTC
clone size: once; D gene: .; J gene: TRBJ1-4; V gene: TRBV20-1; CDR3 protein: CSARTGQSTNEKLFF; CDR3 DNA: TGCAGTGCTAGAACCGGGCAGTCAACTAATGAAAAACTGTTTTTT
clone size: few; D gene: TRBD1; J gene: TRBJ2-7; V gene: TRBV20-1; CDR3 protein: CSARSGQGASEWYEQYF; CDR3 DNA: TGCAGTGCGAGGTCGGGACAGGGAGCGTCCGAATGGTACGAGCAGTACTTC
clone size: few; D gene: TRBD1; J gene: TRBJ2-2; V gene: TRBV27; CDR3 protein: CASSLFGQGITGELFF; CDR3 DNA: TGTGCCAGCAGTTTATTTGGACAGGGGATCACCGGGGAGCTGTTTTTT
clone size: .; D gene: TRBD1; J gene: TRBJ1-5; V gene: TRBV6-5; CDR3 protein: CASSRDSPNQPQHF; CDR3 DNA: TGTGCCAGCAGTCGGGACAGCCCCAATCAGCCCCAGCATTTT
clone size: few; D gene: .; J gene: TRBJ1-1; V gene: TRBV6-5; CDR3 protein: CASSQSVGGGAEAFF; CDR3 DNA: TGTGCCAGCAGCCAATCTGTGGGGGGGGGAGCTGAAGCTTTCTTT
clone size: once; D gene: .; J gene: TRBJ2-1; V gene: TRBV29-1; CDR3 protein: CSVHPGRNEQFF; CDR3 DNA: TGCAGCGTGCACCCAGGGAGAAATGAGCAGTTCTTC
clone size: few; D gene: .; J gene: TRBJ1-1; V gene: TRBV6-5; CDR3 protein: CASSEPRGHTEAFF; CDR3 DNA: TGTGCCAGCAGTGAACCCAGGGGTCACACTGAAGCTTTCTTT
clone size: once; D gene: .; J gene: TRBJ2-3; V gene: TRBV16; CDR3 protein: CASSQYQGKMADTQYF; CDR3 DNA: TGTGCCAGCAGCCAATACCAGGGAAAGATGGCAGATACGCAGTATTTT
clone size: .; D gene: TRBD1; J gene: TRBJ1-3; V gene: TRBV27; CDR3 protein: CASKTGEGDTIYF; CDR3 DNA: TGTGCCAGTAAAACAGGGGAGGGAGACACCATATATTTT
clone size: few; D gene: TRBD1; J gene: TRBJ1-6; V gene: TRBV2; CDR3 protein: CASIKNRGSPLHF; CDR3 DNA: TGTGCCAGCATTAAAAACAGGGGTTCACCCCTCCACTTT
clone size: .; D gene: .; J gene: TRBJ1-1; V gene: TRBV19; CDR3 protein: CASSMMGNTEAFF; CDR3 DNA: TGTGCCAGTAGTATGATGGGGAACACTGAAGCTTTCTTT
clone size: once; D gene: .; J gene: TRBJ1-1; V gene: TRBV7-9; CDR3 protein: CASSFILTNTGAFF; CDR3 DNA: TGTGCCAGCAGCTTTATCTTGACGAACACTGGAGCTTTCTTT
clone size: few; D gene: .; J gene: TRBJ1-6; V gene: TRBV2; CDR3 protein: CASSGGDSPLHF; CDR3 DNA: TGTGCCAGCAGTGGTGGAGATTCACCCCTCCACTTT
clone size: many; D gene: TRBD2; J gene: TRBJ2-5; V gene: TRBV6-1; CDR3 protein: CASKRAGVRETQYF; CDR3 DNA: TGTGCCAGCAAGCGAGCGGGGGTGAGAGAGACCCAGTACTTC
clone size: few; D gene: TRBD2; J gene: TRBJ2-7; V gene: TRBV7-6; CDR3 protein: CASSGLAGEVNEQYF; CDR3 DNA: TGTGCCAGCAGCGGACTAGCGGGAGAGGTTAACGAGCAGTACTTC
clone size: .; D gene: TRBD1; J gene: TRBJ1-3; V gene: TRBV10-3; CDR3 protein: CASSPQGADGNTIYF; CDR3 DNA: TGTGCCAGCAGCCCACAGGGGGCCGATGGAAACACCATATATTTT
clone size: .; D gene: TRBD2; J gene: TRBJ2-3; V gene: TRBV12-3/TRBV12-4; CDR3 protein: CASSLHTSGRDTQYF; CDR3 DNA: TGTGCCAGCAGTTTACATACTAGCGGGAGGGATACGCAGTATTTT
clone size: many; D gene: .; J gene: TRBJ1-4; V gene: TRBV7-8; CDR3 protein: CASSPGPANREKLFF; CDR3 DNA: TGTGCCAGCAGCCCGGGGCCCGCGAATCGGGAAAAACTGTTTTTT
clone size: many; D gene: .; J gene: TRBJ2-3; V gene: TRBV9; CDR3 protein: CASSPQSGGTDTQYF; CDR3 DNA: TGTGCCAGCAGCCCCCAGTCGGGTGGTACAGATACGCAGTATTTT
clone size: .; D gene: .; J gene: TRBJ1-1; V gene: TRBV11-3; CDR3 protein: CASSLGRDGYTEAFF; CDR3 DNA: TGTGCCAGCAGCTTAGGGCGGGACGGCTACACTGAAGCTTTCTTT
clone size: .; D gene: .; J gene: TRBJ2-2; V gene: TRBV19; CDR3 protein: CASSSGPRVNTGELFF; CDR3 DNA: TGTGCCAGTAGTAGCGGGCCACGCGTTAACACCGGGGAGCTGTTTTTT
clone size: many; D gene: .; J gene: TRBJ1-2; V gene: TRBV9; CDR3 protein: CASSVGTLGGYTF; CDR3 DNA: TGTGCCAGCAGCGTAGGGACTTTGGGAGGCTACACCTTC
clone size: .; D gene: .; J gene: TRBJ1-2; V gene: TRBV20-1; CDR3 protein: CSARLRDGYTF; CDR3 DNA: TGCAGTGCTAGGCTCAGGGATGGCTACACCTTC
clone size: medium-sized; D gene: .; J gene: TRBJ2-5; V gene: TRBV6-1; CDR3 protein: CASSGLLADETQYF; CDR3 DNA: TGTGCCAGCAGTGGCCTGCTAGCTGATGAGACCCAGTACTTC
clone size: few; D gene: TRBD2; J gene: TRBJ2-1; V gene: TRBV3-1; CDR3 protein: CASSQEGAGASYNEQFF; CDR3 DNA: TGTGCCAGCAGCCAAGAGGGAGCGGGGGCCTCGTACAATGAGCAGTTCTTC
clone size: many; D gene: TRBD1; J gene: TRBJ1-5; V gene: TRBV6-6; CDR3 protein: CASSYDPTGVGASNQPQHF; CDR3 DNA: TGTGCCAGCAGTTACGACCCGACAGGGGTTGGGGCAAGCAATCAGCCCCAGCATTTT
clone size: once; D gene: .; J gene: TRBJ2-7; V gene: TRBV7-2; CDR3 protein: CASSLGQGWTGELYF; CDR3 DNA: TGTGCCAGCAGCTTAGGGCAGGGGTGGACCGGGGAGCTGTACTTC
clone size: .; D gene: .; J gene: TRBJ1-2; V gene: TRBV7-9; CDR3 protein: CASSPTDGYTF; CDR3 DNA: TGTGCCAGCAGCCCGACGGATGGCTACACCTTC
clone size: .; D gene: .; J gene: TRBJ1-6; V gene: TRBV28; CDR3 protein: CASSSPSWTPLHF; CDR3 DNA: TGTGCCAGCAGTTCCCCCAGTTGGACACCCCTCCACTTT
clone size: medium-sized; D gene: TRBD1; J gene: TRBJ1-6; V gene: TRBV6-5; CDR3 protein: CASSQQGNNSPLHF; CDR3 DNA: TGTGCCAGCAGTCAACAGGGGAATAATTCACCCCTCCACTTT
clone size: .; D gene: TRBD1; J gene: TRBJ1-5; V gene: TRBV2; CDR3 protein: CASSARTGLHF; CDR3 DNA: TGTGCCAGCAGTGCCCGGACAGGGTTGCATTTT
clone size: .; D gene: .; J gene: TRBJ2-5; V gene: TRBV11-1; CDR3 protein: CASSWGSGGLQETQYF; CDR3 DNA: TGTGCCAGCAGCTGGGGGTCAGGAGGCCTCCAAGAGACCCAGTACTTC
clone size: many; D gene: TRBD1; J gene: TRBJ1-1; V gene: TRBV12-3/TRBV12-4; CDR3 protein: CASSLEGAGDTEAFF; CDR3 DNA: TGTGCCAGCAGTTTAGAGGGGGCGGGAGATACTGAAGCTTTCTTT
clone size: .; D gene: .; J gene: TRBJ2-5; V gene: TRBV28; CDR3 protein: CASRKSGTQYF; CDR3 DNA: TGTGCCAGCAGGAAATCCGGGACCCAGTACTTC